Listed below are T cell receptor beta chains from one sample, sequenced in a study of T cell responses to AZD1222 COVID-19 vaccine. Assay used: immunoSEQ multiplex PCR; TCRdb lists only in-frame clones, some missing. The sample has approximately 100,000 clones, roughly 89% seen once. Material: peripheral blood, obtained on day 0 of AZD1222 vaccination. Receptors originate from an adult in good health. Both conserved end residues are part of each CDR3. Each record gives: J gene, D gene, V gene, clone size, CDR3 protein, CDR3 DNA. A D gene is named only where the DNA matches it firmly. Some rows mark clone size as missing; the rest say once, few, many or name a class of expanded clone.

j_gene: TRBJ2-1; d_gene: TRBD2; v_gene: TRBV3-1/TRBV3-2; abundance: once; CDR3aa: CASSQGTSSYNEQFF; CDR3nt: TGTGCCAGCAGCCAAGGGACTAGTTCCTACAATGAGCAGTTCTTC
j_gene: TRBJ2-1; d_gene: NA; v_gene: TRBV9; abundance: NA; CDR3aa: CASSVLLTDAYSYNEQFF; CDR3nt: TGTGCCAGCAGCGTCCTACTTACAGATGCCTATTCCTACAATGAGCAGTTCTTC
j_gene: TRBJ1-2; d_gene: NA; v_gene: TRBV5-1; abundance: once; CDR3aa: CASSLAPPTNYGYTF; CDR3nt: TGCGCCAGCAGCTTGGCGCCACCTACTAACTATGGCTACACCTTC
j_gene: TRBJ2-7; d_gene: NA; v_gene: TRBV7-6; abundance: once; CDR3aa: CASSLASGEGFSYEQYF; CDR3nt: TGTGCCAGCAGCTTAGCGTCGGGAGAGGGATTCTCCTACGAGCAGTACTTC
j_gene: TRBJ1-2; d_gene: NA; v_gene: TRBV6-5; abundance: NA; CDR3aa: CASAGVSGYTF; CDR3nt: TGTGCCAGCGCAGGGGTCTCCGGCTACACCTTC
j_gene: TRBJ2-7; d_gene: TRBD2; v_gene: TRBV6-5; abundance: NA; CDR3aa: CASRTSSGGSYEQYF; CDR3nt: TGTGCCAGCAGGACCTCTAGCGGGGGTTCCTACGAGCAGTACTTC
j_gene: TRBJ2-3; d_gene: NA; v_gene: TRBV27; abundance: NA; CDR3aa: CASSLGWGDTDTQYF; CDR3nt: TGTGCCAGCAGTTTAGGGTGGGGGGACACAGATACGCAGTATTTT
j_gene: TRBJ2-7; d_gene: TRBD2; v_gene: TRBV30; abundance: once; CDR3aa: CAWISGSFGEQYF; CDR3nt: TGTGCCTGGATCAGCGGGAGCTTTGGCGAGCAGTACTTC
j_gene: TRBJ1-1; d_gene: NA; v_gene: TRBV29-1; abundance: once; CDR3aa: CSVVIVNTEAFF; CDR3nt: TGCAGCGTTGTTATCGTGAACACTGAAGCTTTCTTT
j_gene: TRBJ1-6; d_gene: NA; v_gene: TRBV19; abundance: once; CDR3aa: CASTTDSHNSPLHF; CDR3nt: TGTGCCAGTACCACGGACAGCCATAATTCACCCCTCCACTTT
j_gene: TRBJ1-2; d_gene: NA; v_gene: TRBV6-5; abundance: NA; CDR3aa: CASSQKWDGYGYTF; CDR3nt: TGTGCCAGCAGTCAGAAGTGGGACGGCTATGGCTACACCTTC
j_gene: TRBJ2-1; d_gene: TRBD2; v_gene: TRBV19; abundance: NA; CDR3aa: CASTSSLAGVDEQFF; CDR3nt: TGTGCCAGTACTAGTAGCTTAGCGGGAGTAGATGAGCAGTTCTTC
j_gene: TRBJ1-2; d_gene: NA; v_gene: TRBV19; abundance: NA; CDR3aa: CASSIKLGQLTLGGYGYTF; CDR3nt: TGTGCCAGTAGTATAAAGCTTGGACAACTCACCCTTGGAGGATATGGCTACACCTTC
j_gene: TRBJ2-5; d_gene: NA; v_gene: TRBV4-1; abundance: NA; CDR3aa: CASSQGVGASETQYF; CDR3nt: TGCGCCAGCAGCCAAGGAGTGGGGGCCTCAGAGACCCAGTACTTC
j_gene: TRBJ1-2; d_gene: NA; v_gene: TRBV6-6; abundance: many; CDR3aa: CASSHQAATNYGYTF; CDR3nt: TGTGCCAGCAGTCACCAGGCAGCCACTAACTATGGCTACACCTTC
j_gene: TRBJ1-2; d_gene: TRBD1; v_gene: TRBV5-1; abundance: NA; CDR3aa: CASSPAGTANYGYTF; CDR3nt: TGCGCCAGCAGCCCAGCCGGGACAGCTAACTATGGCTACACCTTC
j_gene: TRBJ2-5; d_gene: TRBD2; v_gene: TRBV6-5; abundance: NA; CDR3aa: CASSILGGGQETQYF; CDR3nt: TGTGCCAGCAGCATCCTTGGGGGGGGCCAAGAGACCCAGTACTTC
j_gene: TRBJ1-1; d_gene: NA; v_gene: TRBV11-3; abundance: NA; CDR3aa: CASSLVRDGYEAFF; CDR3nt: TGTGCCAGCAGCTTAGTAAGGGACGGATATGAAGCTTTCTTT
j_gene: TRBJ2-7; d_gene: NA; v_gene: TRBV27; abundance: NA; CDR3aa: CASSSTYEQYF; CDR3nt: TGTGCCAGCAGTTCCACCTACGAGCAGTACTTC
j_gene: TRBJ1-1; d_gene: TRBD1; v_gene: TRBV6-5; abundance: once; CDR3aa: CASSWTGRFSTEAFF; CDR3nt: TGTGCCAGCAGTTGGACAGGGCGGTTCTCGACTGAAGCTTTCTTT
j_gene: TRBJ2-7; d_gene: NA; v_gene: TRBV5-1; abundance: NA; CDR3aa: CASSLRVPSYEQYF; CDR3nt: TGCGCCAGCAGCTTAAGGGTGCCTTCCTACGAGCAGTACTTC
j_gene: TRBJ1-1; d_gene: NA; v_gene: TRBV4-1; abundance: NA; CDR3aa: CASSQGAANTEAFF; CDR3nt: TGCGCCAGCAGCCAAGGTGCAGCCAACACTGAAGCTTTCTTT
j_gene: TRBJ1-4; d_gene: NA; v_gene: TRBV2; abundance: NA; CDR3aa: CASSGHKDEKLFF; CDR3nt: TGTGCCAGCAGTGGCCACAAGGATGAAAAACTGTTTTTT
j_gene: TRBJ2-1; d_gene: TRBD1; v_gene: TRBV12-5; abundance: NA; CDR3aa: CASGGTGGYNEQFF; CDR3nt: TGTGCTAGTGGCGGGACAGGAGGATACAATGAGCAGTTCTTC
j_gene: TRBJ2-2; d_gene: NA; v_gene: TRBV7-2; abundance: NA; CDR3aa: CASSSAGGFPRAGELFF; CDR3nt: TGTGCCAGCAGCTCCGCGGGCGGTTTCCCGAGGGCCGGGGAGCTGTTTTTT
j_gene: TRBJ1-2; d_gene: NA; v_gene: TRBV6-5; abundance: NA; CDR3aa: CASSYQRGYGYTF; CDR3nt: TGTGCCAGCAGTTACCAACGGGGCTATGGCTACACCTTC
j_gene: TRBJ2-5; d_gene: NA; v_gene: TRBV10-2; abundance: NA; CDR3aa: CASGVIAQETQYF; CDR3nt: TGCGCCAGCGGCGTCATCGCCCAAGAGACCCAGTACTTC
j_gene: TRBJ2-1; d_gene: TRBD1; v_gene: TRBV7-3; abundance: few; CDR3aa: CASSPRQGLAYEQFF; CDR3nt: TGTGCCAGCAGCCCACGACAGGGGTTGGCCTATGAGCAGTTCTTC
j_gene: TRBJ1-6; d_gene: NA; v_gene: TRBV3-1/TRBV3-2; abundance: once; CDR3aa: CASSDTGSYNSPLHF; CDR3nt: TGTGCCAGCAGCGACACAGGCTCCTATAATTCACCCCTCCACTTT
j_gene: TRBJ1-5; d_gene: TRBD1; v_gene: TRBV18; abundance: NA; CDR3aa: CASSPRGGGFSNQPQHF; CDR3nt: TGTGCCAGCTCTCCCAGGGGGGGCGGATTTAGCAATCAGCCCCAGCATTTT
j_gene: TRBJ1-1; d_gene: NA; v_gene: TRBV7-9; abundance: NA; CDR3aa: CASSLQPPGTTF; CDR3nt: TGTGCCAGCAGCTTACAACCCCCGGGGACAACGTTT
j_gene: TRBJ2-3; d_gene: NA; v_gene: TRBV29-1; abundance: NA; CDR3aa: CSVEWGQRERDTQYF; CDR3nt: TGCAGCGTTGAATGGGGCCAGCGAGAGAGAGATACGCAGTATTTT
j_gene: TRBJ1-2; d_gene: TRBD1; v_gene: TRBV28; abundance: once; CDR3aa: CATQDRDVGYTF; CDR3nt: TGTGCCACCCAAGACAGGGACGTTGGCTACACCTTC
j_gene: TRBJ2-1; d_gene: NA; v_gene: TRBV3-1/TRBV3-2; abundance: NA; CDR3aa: CASSQAVNEQFF; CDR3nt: TGTGCCAGCAGCCAAGCCGTCAATGAGCAGTTCTTC
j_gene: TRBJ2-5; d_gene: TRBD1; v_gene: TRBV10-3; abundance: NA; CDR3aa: CAISPGTAQETQYF; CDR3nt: TGTGCCATCAGTCCCGGGACAGCGCAAGAGACCCAGTACTTC
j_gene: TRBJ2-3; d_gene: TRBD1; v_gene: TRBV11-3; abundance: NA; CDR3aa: CASSLEGGQGSDTQYF; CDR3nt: TGTGCCAGCAGCTTAGAAGGGGGACAGGGTTCGGATACGCAGTATTTT
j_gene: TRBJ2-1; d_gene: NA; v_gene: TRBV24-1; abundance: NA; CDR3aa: CATSDSKHSITYNEQFF; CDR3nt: TGTGCCACCAGTGATTCCAAACACAGCATAACCTACAATGAGCAGTTCTTC
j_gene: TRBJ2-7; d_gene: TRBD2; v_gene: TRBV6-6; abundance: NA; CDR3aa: CASSLGLAGASYEQYF; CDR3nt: TGTGCCAGCAGTTTGGGACTAGCGGGAGCCTCCTACGAGCAGTACTTC
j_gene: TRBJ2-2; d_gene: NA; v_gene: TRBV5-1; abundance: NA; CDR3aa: CASQGKVGTGELFF; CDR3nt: TGCGCCAGCCAGGGGAAGGTCGGCACCGGGGAGCTGTTTTTT
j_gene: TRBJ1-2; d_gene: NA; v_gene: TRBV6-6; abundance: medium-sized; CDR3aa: CASSYSRGIYGYTF; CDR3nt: TGTGCCAGCAGTTACTCGAGAGGGATCTATGGCTACACCTTC
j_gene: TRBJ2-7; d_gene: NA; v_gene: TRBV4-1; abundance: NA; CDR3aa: CASSHPGTESYEQYF; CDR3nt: TGCGCCAGCAGCCACCCCGGGACTGAATCCTACGAGCAGTACTTC
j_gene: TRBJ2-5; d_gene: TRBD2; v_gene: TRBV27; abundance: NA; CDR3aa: CASSLRGVGGTQYF; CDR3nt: TGTGCCAGCAGTTTACGGGGGGTCGGAGGGACCCAGTACTTC
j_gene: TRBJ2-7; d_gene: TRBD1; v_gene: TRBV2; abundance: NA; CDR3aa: CASSTGTGSNEQYF; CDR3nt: TGTGCCAGTTCCACCGGGACAGGGAGTAACGAGCAGTACTTC
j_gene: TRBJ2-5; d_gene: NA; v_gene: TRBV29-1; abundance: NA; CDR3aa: CSLIGASETQYF; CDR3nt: TGCAGCCTCATAGGGGCTAGCGAGACCCAGTACTTC
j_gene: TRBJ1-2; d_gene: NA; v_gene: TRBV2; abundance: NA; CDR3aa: CASSPGPGQAYTF; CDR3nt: TGTGCCAGCAGTCCTGGCCCCGGGCAGGCCTACACCTTC
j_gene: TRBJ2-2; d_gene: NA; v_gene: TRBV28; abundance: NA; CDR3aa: CASTPYLSNTGELFF; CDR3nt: TGTGCCAGCACCCCATATCTATCGAACACCGGGGAGCTGTTTTTT
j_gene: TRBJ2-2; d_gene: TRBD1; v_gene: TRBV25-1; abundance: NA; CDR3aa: CASSTGGDTGELFF; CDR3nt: TGTGCCAGCAGTACAGGGGGCGACACCGGGGAGCTGTTTTTT
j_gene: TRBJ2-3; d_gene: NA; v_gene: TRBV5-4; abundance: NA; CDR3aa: CASSRDRTDTQYF; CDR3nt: TGTGCCAGCAGTCGGGACCGCACAGATACGCAGTATTTT
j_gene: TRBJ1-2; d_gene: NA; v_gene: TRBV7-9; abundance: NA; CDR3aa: CASREGGQTYGYTF; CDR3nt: TGTGCCAGCAGGGAGGGAGGACAGACCTATGGCTACACCTTC
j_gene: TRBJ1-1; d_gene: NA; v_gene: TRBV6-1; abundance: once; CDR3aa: CASSERGDTEAFF; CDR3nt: TGTGCCAGCAGTGAACGTGGGGACACTGAAGCTTTCTTT
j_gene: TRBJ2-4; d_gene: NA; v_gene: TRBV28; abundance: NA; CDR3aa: CASSLPGVKNIQYF; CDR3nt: TGTGCCAGCAGTTTACCGGGGGTCAAAAACATTCAGTACTTC
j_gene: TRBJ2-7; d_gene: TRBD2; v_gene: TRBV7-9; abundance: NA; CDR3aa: CASSSTGGYEQYF; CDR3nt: TGTGCCAGCAGCTCCACGGGGGGCTACGAGCAGTACTTC
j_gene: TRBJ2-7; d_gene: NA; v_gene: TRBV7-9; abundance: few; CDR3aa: CASSSGVSYEQYF; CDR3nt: TGTGCCAGCAGCTCGGGCGTTTCCTACGAGCAGTACTTC
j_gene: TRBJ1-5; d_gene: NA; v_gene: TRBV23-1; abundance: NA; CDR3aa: CASSQSGTLIYSNQPQHF; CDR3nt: TGCGCCAGCAGTCAATCCGGGACGCTAATCTATAGCAATCAGCCCCAGCATTTT
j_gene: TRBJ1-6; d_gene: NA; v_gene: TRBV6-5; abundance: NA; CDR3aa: CASHGEGNSPLHF; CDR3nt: TGTGCCAGCCACGGGGAGGGGAATTCACCCCTCCACTTT
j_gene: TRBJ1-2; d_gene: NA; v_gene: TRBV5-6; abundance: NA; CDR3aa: CASSLGVGGNYGYTF; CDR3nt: TGTGCCAGCAGCTTGGGTGTCGGGGGTAACTATGGCTACACCTTC
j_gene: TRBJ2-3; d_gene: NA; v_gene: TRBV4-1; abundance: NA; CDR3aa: CASRRGGTDTQYF; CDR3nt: TGCGCCAGCAGACGTGGGGGGACAGATACGCAGTATTTT